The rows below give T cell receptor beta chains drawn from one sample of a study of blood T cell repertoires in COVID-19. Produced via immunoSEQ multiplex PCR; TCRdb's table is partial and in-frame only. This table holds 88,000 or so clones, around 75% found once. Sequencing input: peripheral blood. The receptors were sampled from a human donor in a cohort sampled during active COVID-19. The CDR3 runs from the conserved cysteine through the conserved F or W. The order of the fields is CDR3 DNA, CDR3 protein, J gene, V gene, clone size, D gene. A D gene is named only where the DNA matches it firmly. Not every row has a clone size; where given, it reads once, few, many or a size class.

CDR3nt: TGTGCCAGCTCACCAGACAGGGGTGATGGCTACACCTTC; CDR3aa: CASSPDRGDGYTF; j_gene: TRBJ1-2; v_gene: TRBV18; abundance: NA; d_gene: TRBD1
CDR3nt: TGTGCCAGCTCACGACTAGCGGGAGGAAAACAAGAGACCCAGTACTTC; CDR3aa: CASSRLAGGKQETQYF; j_gene: TRBJ2-5; v_gene: TRBV18; abundance: NA; d_gene: TRBD2
CDR3nt: TGTGCCAGCAGCCTAGTGATAACTAGCGGGAGTGATACGCAGTATTTT; CDR3aa: CASSLVITSGSDTQYF; j_gene: TRBJ2-3; v_gene: TRBV7-9; abundance: few; d_gene: TRBD2
CDR3nt: TGTGCCAGCAGTTCCGGGACTAGCGGACGCACAGATACGCAGTATTTT; CDR3aa: CASSSGTSGRTDTQYF; j_gene: TRBJ2-3; v_gene: TRBV6-2/TRBV6-3; abundance: NA; d_gene: TRBD2
CDR3nt: TGTGCCAGCAGTTTAACAGGAAACTATGGCTACACCTTC; CDR3aa: CASSLTGNYGYTF; j_gene: TRBJ1-2; v_gene: TRBV12-3/TRBV12-4; abundance: NA; d_gene: NA
CDR3nt: TGTGCCAGCAGCCCTCAGGCTAGCGGGAGATCCGATGAGCAGTTCTTC; CDR3aa: CASSPQASGRSDEQFF; j_gene: TRBJ2-1; v_gene: TRBV9; abundance: few; d_gene: TRBD2
CDR3nt: TGTGCCAGCAGCAGACGGGTGACCGGCACCGGGGAGCTGTTTTTT; CDR3aa: CASSRRVTGTGELFF; j_gene: TRBJ2-2; v_gene: TRBV9; abundance: few; d_gene: NA
CDR3nt: TGTGCCAGCAGCTACGGGACAGGACAAGAGACCCAGTACTTC; CDR3aa: CASSYGTGQETQYF; j_gene: TRBJ2-5; v_gene: TRBV7-2; abundance: NA; d_gene: TRBD1
CDR3nt: TGTGCCAGCAGCTTAGAGGACTCCTCGCCGCAGTATTTT; CDR3aa: CASSLEDSSPQYF; j_gene: TRBJ2-3; v_gene: TRBV7-9; abundance: NA; d_gene: NA
CDR3nt: TGTGCCAGTAGTTTGACAGGGAACTATGGCTACACCTTC; CDR3aa: CASSLTGNYGYTF; j_gene: TRBJ1-2; v_gene: TRBV19; abundance: once; d_gene: TRBD1
CDR3nt: TGTGCCAGTAGTGAGGGACAGCCATATGAGACCCAGTACTTC; CDR3aa: CASSEGQPYETQYF; j_gene: TRBJ2-5; v_gene: TRBV19; abundance: NA; d_gene: TRBD1
CDR3nt: TGTGCCAGCAGTTTAACCGGGTACGGCAACGAGCAGTACTTC; CDR3aa: CASSLTGYGNEQYF; j_gene: TRBJ2-7; v_gene: TRBV28; abundance: NA; d_gene: NA
CDR3nt: TGCGCCAGCAGCTCCTCACTAGCGGCGGCTTACAATGAGCAGTTCTTC; CDR3aa: CASSSSLAAAYNEQFF; j_gene: TRBJ2-1; v_gene: TRBV5-1; abundance: NA; d_gene: TRBD2
CDR3nt: TGTGCCAGCAGCAAGAGCGGTCGGGGAAACACCGGGGAGCTGTTTTTT; CDR3aa: CASSKSGRGNTGELFF; j_gene: TRBJ2-2; v_gene: TRBV4-2; abundance: many; d_gene: NA
CDR3nt: TGTGCTAGCAGCCCGGGGGGGGCAAAACTGTTTTTT; CDR3aa: CASSPGGAKLFF; j_gene: TRBJ1-4; v_gene: TRBV7-7; abundance: NA; d_gene: NA
CDR3nt: TGTGCCAGCAGCCGAATCGGGAGGGCAATCACCGGGGAGCTGTTTTTT; CDR3aa: CASSRIGRAITGELFF; j_gene: TRBJ2-2; v_gene: TRBV14; abundance: once; d_gene: TRBD2
CDR3nt: TGTGCCAGCAGCCCCCGGGGGGCAGATACGCAGTATTTT; CDR3aa: CASSPRGADTQYF; j_gene: TRBJ2-3; v_gene: TRBV3-1/TRBV3-2; abundance: NA; d_gene: TRBD2
CDR3nt: TGCAGCGGCCTAGGACAGTGCTATGGCTACACCTTC; CDR3aa: CSGLGQCYGYTF; j_gene: TRBJ1-2; v_gene: TRBV29-1; abundance: NA; d_gene: NA
CDR3nt: TGCGCCAGCAGCTTGGAGTCAGGGGGCTTGTCCGGGGAGCTGTTTTTT; CDR3aa: CASSLESGGLSGELFF; j_gene: TRBJ2-2; v_gene: TRBV5-1; abundance: NA; d_gene: TRBD1
CDR3nt: TGTGCCAGTAGTCCAACCTTGCAGGGGGCGTGGGAGACCCAGTACTTC; CDR3aa: CASSPTLQGAWETQYF; j_gene: TRBJ2-5; v_gene: TRBV19; abundance: NA; d_gene: TRBD1
CDR3nt: TGCGCCAGCAGGGACTCCGGGGGTAGCGGGATTAACTCTGGGGCCAACGTCCTGACTTTC; CDR3aa: CASRDSGGSGINSGANVLTF; j_gene: TRBJ2-6; v_gene: TRBV10-1; abundance: NA; d_gene: TRBD2
CDR3nt: TGCGCCAGCAGCTTGGATGGGACTAGCGGGAGTTGGGCCTACGAGCAGTACTTC; CDR3aa: CASSLDGTSGSWAYEQYF; j_gene: TRBJ2-7; v_gene: TRBV5-1; abundance: NA; d_gene: TRBD2
CDR3nt: TGCAGCGTTGAAGAGACAGCTGGCTACACCTTC; CDR3aa: CSVEETAGYTF; j_gene: TRBJ1-2; v_gene: TRBV29-1; abundance: NA; d_gene: NA
CDR3nt: TGTGCCAGCAACCCGACAGGGCAAAAACTAGGTGGCTACACCTTC; CDR3aa: CASNPTGQKLGGYTF; j_gene: TRBJ1-2; v_gene: TRBV7-8; abundance: NA; d_gene: TRBD1
CDR3nt: TGTGCCAGCAGCCCAAGTCTTAGCGGGGGGTCAGATACGCAGTATTTT; CDR3aa: CASSPSLSGGSDTQYF; j_gene: TRBJ2-3; v_gene: TRBV9; abundance: NA; d_gene: TRBD2
CDR3nt: TGTGCCAGCAGCTACAGGACTAGCGGGGACATTTCGAGCACAGATACGCAGTATTTT; CDR3aa: CASSYRTSGDISSTDTQYF; j_gene: TRBJ2-3; v_gene: TRBV6-6; abundance: NA; d_gene: TRBD2
CDR3nt: TGTGCCAGTAGTACAGATCTCAACAGGGGTCTCGTAAACACTGAAGCTTTCTTT; CDR3aa: CASSTDLNRGLVNTEAFF; j_gene: TRBJ1-1; v_gene: TRBV19; abundance: NA; d_gene: TRBD1
CDR3nt: TGCAGCGTTGGTCGACTAGCGGGAGCAGGGTACAATGAGCAGTTCTTC; CDR3aa: CSVGRLAGAGYNEQFF; j_gene: TRBJ2-1; v_gene: TRBV29-1; abundance: once; d_gene: TRBD2
CDR3nt: TGTGCCAGCTCACCGGACAGGACCTACGAGCAGTACTTC; CDR3aa: CASSPDRTYEQYF; j_gene: TRBJ2-7; v_gene: TRBV18; abundance: few; d_gene: TRBD1
CDR3nt: TGCAGTGCTAGTTCTGGAGCCACAGATACGCAGTATTTT; CDR3aa: CSASSGATDTQYF; j_gene: TRBJ2-3; v_gene: TRBV20-1; abundance: NA; d_gene: NA
CDR3nt: TGCGCCAGCAGCTTGGTCCGGGACAAAGAAGAGACCCAGTACTTC; CDR3aa: CASSLVRDKEETQYF; j_gene: TRBJ2-5; v_gene: TRBV5-1; abundance: NA; d_gene: NA
CDR3nt: TGTGCCAGCAGTTCCGGACTAGCGGGAGGTGATGAGCAGTTCTTC; CDR3aa: CASSSGLAGGDEQFF; j_gene: TRBJ2-1; v_gene: TRBV28; abundance: NA; d_gene: TRBD2
CDR3nt: TGTGCCAGCAGCCCAAATACAGGGGATGAGCAGTTCTTC; CDR3aa: CASSPNTGDEQFF; j_gene: TRBJ2-1; v_gene: TRBV6-5; abundance: NA; d_gene: TRBD1
CDR3nt: TGTGCCAGCCGGGGATATGTCGAGCAGTACTTC; CDR3aa: CASRGYVEQYF; j_gene: TRBJ2-7; v_gene: TRBV6-5; abundance: NA; d_gene: NA
CDR3nt: TGTGCCAGTAGTATTTGGGAGGCGTACACCGGGGAGCTGTTTTTT; CDR3aa: CASSIWEAYTGELFF; j_gene: TRBJ2-2; v_gene: TRBV19; abundance: few; d_gene: NA
CDR3nt: TGTGCCAGCAGCTACTCCCTTACGACTAGCACAGATACGCAGTATTTT; CDR3aa: CASSYSLTTSTDTQYF; j_gene: TRBJ2-3; v_gene: TRBV6-5; abundance: NA; d_gene: NA
CDR3nt: TGTGCCAGTAGTACGGGACAGCTATTCACAGATACGCAGTATTTT; CDR3aa: CASSTGQLFTDTQYF; j_gene: TRBJ2-3; v_gene: TRBV19; abundance: NA; d_gene: TRBD1
CDR3nt: TGTGCCAGCAGTCCCCAGGGTCTATTGGCAGATACGCAGTATTTT; CDR3aa: CASSPQGLLADTQYF; j_gene: TRBJ2-3; v_gene: TRBV28; abundance: NA; d_gene: NA
CDR3nt: TGTGCCAGCAGCCAGTCAAGCGGGAGGGCCAGTGGCGGGGAGCTGTTTTTT; CDR3aa: CASSQSSGRASGGELFF; j_gene: TRBJ2-2; v_gene: TRBV3-1/TRBV3-2; abundance: once; d_gene: TRBD2
CDR3nt: TGCGCCAGCAGCTTGACAGGGTGGGGCAATGAGCAGTTCTTC; CDR3aa: CASSLTGWGNEQFF; j_gene: TRBJ2-1; v_gene: TRBV5-1; abundance: NA; d_gene: NA
CDR3nt: TGTGCCATCAGTGAGAGGAAGGCAGGGGCTGGAAACACCATATATTTT; CDR3aa: CAISERKAGAGNTIYF; j_gene: TRBJ1-3; v_gene: TRBV10-3; abundance: NA; d_gene: NA
CDR3nt: TGCGCCAGCAGCCAATTACCGGGAGAGGGCTATGGCTACACCTTC; CDR3aa: CASSQLPGEGYGYTF; j_gene: TRBJ1-2; v_gene: TRBV5-1; abundance: few; d_gene: NA
CDR3nt: TGTGCCAGCCGCAGGGTAGGAGCAGATACGCAGTATTTT; CDR3aa: CASRRVGADTQYF; j_gene: TRBJ2-3; v_gene: TRBV6-5; abundance: NA; d_gene: NA
CDR3nt: TGTGCCAGCAGCTTCGACAGAAACTCTGGAAACACCATATATTTT; CDR3aa: CASSFDRNSGNTIYF; j_gene: TRBJ1-3; v_gene: TRBV3-1/TRBV3-2; abundance: NA; d_gene: NA
CDR3nt: TGTGCCAGCAGTCCCGGCGGGGAAAGAACAGATACGCAGTATTTT; CDR3aa: CASSPGGERTDTQYF; j_gene: TRBJ2-3; v_gene: TRBV6-5; abundance: NA; d_gene: NA
CDR3nt: TGTGCCATCAGTGAGTCGGCGGTGACTCCATCCAGCCCTCGGGTGACGCAGTATTTT; CDR3aa: CAISESAVTPSSPRVTQYF; j_gene: TRBJ2-3; v_gene: TRBV10-3; abundance: NA; d_gene: NA
CDR3nt: TGTGCCATCAGTGGAGGGTTAGCGGGAGGCACCGGGGAGCTGTTTTTT; CDR3aa: CAISGGLAGGTGELFF; j_gene: TRBJ2-2; v_gene: TRBV10-3; abundance: once; d_gene: TRBD2
CDR3nt: TGTGCCAGCAGCCGTAGCGGGAGTGGCGACAATGAGCAGTTCTTC; CDR3aa: CASSRSGSGDNEQFF; j_gene: TRBJ2-1; v_gene: TRBV5-5; abundance: once; d_gene: TRBD2
CDR3nt: TGTGCCAGCAGCCAAGATCAAGGGAGTTACTCCTACGAGCAGTACTTC; CDR3aa: CASSQDQGSYSYEQYF; j_gene: TRBJ2-7; v_gene: TRBV3-1/TRBV3-2; abundance: few; d_gene: NA
CDR3nt: TGTGCCAGCAGCCAAAGGCTCGACAGGGGAAATCAGCCCCAGCATTTT; CDR3aa: CASSQRLDRGNQPQHF; j_gene: TRBJ1-5; v_gene: TRBV4-2; abundance: few; d_gene: TRBD1